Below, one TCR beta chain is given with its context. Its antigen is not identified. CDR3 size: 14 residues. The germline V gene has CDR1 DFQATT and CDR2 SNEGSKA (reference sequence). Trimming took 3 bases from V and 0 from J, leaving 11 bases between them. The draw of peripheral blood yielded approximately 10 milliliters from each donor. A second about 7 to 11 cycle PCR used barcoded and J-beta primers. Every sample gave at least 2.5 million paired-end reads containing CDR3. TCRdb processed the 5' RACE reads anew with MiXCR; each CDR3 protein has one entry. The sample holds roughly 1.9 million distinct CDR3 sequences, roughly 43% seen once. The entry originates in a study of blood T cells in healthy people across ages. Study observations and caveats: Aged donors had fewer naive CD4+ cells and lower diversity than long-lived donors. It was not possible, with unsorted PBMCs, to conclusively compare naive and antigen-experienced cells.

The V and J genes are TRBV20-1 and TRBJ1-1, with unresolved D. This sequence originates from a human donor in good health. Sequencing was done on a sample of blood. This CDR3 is CSASPRALNTEAFF. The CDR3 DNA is TGCAGTGCTAGTCCAAGGGCCTTGAACACTGAAGCTTTCTTT.